This TCR beta chain comes out of a study of T cell responses to AZD1222 COVID-19 vaccine. On this clone: Its target is not known.

Pooled samples include second doses given at about 4 or 12 weeks. The CDR3 is 17 residues long. The V end was cut by 1 base, the J end by 1 base, with 14 bases between. CDR1 and CDR2 from the germline V gene are MNHNS and SASEGT. Generated by immunoSEQ multiplex PCR, the TCRdb table keeps only in-frame clones and is missing some. This table holds roughly 70,000 clones, about 80% found once. Findings and limits, study-wide: Repertoires were collected only later (after the peak T cell response had occurred). With dominance at 160-218 and 743-854, vaccine-associated CD4 TCRs spanned spike. Donors skewed white British and female; clonal diversity was possibly underestimated.

Sequencing was performed on peripheral blood, taken 28 days after the second AZD1222 dose. The clonotype comes from an adult who received the AZD1222 COVID-19 vaccine. This rearrangement joins TRBV6-1 to TRBJ1-5; possibly TRBD1 for D (6 bases). The CDR3 DNA reads as TGTGCCAGCAGTGAAGAGGGGGGGCGGTGGAGCAATCAGCCCCAGCATTTT. Encoded protein: CASSEEGGRWSNQPQHF.